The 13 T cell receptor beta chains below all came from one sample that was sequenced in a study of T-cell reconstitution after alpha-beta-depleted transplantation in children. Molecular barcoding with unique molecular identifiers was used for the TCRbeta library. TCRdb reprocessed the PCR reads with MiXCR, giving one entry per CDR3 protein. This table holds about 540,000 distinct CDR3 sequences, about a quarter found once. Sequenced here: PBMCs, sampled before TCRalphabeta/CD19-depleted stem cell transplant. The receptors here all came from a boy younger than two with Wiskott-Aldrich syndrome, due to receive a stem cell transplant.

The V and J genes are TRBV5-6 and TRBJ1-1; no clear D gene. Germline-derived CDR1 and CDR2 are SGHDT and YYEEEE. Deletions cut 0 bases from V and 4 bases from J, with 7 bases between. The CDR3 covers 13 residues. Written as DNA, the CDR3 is TGTGCCAGCAGCTTGGTGGCACGCACTGAAGCTTTCTTT. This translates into CASSLVARTEAFF.

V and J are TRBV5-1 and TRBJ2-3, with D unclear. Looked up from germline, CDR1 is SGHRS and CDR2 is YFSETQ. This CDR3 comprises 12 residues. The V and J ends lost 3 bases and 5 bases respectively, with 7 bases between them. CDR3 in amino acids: CASSSALDTQYF. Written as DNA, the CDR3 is TGCGCCAGCAGCTCGGCGTTAGATACGCAGTATTTT.

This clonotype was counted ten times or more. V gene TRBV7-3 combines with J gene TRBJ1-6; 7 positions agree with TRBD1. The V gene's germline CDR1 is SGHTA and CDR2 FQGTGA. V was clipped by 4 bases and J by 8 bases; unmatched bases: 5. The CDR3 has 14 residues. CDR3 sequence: CASSSTGWDSPLHF. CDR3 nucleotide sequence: TGTGCCAGCAGCTCGACAGGGTGGGATTCACCCCTCCACTTT. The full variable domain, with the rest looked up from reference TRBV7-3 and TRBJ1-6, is GAGVSQTPSNKVTEKGKYVELRCDPISGHTALYWYRQSLGQGPEFLIYFQGTGAADDSGLPNDRFFAVRPEGSVSTLKIQRTERGDSAVYLCASSSTGWDSPLHFGNGTRLTVT.

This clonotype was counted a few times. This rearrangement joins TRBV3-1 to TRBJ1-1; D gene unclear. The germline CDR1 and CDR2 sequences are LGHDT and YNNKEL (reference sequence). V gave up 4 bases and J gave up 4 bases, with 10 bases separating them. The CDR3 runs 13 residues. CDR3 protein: CASSPSTITEAFF. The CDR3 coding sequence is TGTGCCAGCAGCCCCTCGACAATCACTGAAGCTTTCTTT. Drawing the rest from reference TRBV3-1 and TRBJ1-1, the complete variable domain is DTAVSQTPKYLVTQMGNDKSIKCEQNLGHDTMYWYKQDSKKFLKIMFSYNNKELIINETVPNRFSPKSPDKAHLNLHINSLELGDSAVYFCASSPSTITEAFFGQGTRLTVV.

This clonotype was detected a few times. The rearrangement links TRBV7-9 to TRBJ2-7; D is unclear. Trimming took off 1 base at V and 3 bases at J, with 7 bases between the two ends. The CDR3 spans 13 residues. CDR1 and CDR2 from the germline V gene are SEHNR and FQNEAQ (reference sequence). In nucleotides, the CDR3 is TGTGCCAGCAGCTTAGGGAACGGCTACGAGCAGTACTTC. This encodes CASSLGNGYEQYF.

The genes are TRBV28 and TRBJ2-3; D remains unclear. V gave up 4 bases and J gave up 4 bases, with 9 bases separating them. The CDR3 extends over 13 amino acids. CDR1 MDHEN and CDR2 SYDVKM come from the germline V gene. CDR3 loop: CASSSPASDTQYF. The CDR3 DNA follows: TGTGCCAGCAGTTCCCCGGCCTCAGATACGCAGTATTTT.

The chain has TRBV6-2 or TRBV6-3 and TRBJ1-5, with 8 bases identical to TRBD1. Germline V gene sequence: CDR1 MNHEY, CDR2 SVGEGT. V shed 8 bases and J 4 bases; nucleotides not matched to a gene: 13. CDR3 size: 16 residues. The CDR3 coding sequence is TGTGCCAGCGCGGGACAGGTCCGCGGGTGGAATCAGCCCCAGCATTTT. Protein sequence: CASAGQVRGWNQPQHF.

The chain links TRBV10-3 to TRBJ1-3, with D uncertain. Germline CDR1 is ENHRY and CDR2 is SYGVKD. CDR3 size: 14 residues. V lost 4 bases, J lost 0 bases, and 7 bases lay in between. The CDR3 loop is CAISGTFSGNTIYF. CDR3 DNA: TGTGCCATCAGTGGGACCTTCTCTGGAAACACCATATATTTT.

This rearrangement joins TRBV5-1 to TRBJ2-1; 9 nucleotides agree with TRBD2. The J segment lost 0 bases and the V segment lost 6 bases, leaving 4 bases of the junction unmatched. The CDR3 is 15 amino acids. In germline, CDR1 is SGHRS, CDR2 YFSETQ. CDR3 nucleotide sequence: TGCGCCAGCAAGCTTAGCGGGAGCTCCTACAATGAGCAGTTCTTC. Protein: CASKLSGSSYNEQFF.

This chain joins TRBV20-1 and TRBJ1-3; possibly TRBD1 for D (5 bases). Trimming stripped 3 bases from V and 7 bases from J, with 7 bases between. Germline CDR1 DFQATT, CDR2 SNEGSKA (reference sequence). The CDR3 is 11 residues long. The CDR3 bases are TGCAGTGCTAGCAGGGCGAACACCATATATTTT. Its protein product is CSASRANTIYF.

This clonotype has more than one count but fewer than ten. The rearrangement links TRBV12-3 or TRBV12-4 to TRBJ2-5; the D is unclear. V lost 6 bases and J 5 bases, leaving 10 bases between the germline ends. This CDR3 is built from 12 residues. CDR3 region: CASRGLGETQYF. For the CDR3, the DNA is TGTGCCAGCAGAGGTCTCGGGGAGACCCAGTACTTC.

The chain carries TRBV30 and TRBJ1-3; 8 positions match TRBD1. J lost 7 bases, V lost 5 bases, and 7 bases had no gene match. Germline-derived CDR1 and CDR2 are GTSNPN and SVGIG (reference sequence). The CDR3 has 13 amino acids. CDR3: CAWDSDRANTIYF. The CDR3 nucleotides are TGTGCCTGGGACTCGGACAGGGCGAACACCATATATTTT. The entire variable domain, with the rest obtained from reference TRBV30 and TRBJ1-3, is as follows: SQTIHQWPATLVQPVGSPLSLECTVEGTSNPNLYWYRQAAGRGLQLLFYSVGIGQISSEVPQNLSASRPQDRQFILSSKKLLLSDSGFYLCAWDSDRANTIYFGEGSWLTVV.

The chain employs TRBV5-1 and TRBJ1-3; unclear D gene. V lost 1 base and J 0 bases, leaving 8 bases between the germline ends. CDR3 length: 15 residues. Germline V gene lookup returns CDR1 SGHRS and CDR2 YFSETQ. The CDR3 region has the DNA TGCGCCAGCAGCTTGAGCCGCGACTCTGGAAACACCATATATTTT. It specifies CASSLSRDSGNTIYF. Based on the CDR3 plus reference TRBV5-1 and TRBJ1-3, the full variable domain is KAGVTQTPRYLIKTRGQQVTLSCSPISGHRSVSWYQQTPGQGLQFLFEYFSETQRNKGNFPGRFSGRQFSNSRSEMNVSTLELGDSALYLCASSLSRDSGNTIYFGEGSWLTVV.